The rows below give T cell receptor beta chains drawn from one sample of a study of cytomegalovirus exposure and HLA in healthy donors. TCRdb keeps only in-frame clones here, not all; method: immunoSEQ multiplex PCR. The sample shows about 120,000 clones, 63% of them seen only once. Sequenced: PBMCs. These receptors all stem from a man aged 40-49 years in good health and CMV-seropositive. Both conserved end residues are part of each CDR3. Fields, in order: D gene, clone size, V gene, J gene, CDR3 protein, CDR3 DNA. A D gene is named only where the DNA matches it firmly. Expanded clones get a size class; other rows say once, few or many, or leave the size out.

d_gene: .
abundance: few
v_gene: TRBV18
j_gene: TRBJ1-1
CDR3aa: CASSPTAGLGTEAFF
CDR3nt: TGTGCCAGCTCACCTACTGCGGGGCTGGGCACTGAAGCTTTCTTT

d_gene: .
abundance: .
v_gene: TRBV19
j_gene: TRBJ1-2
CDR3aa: CASSIIRRGTGGSSYGYTF
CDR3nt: TGTGCCAGTAGTATAATCAGGCGCGGGACGGGAGGTTCGTCCTATGGCTACACCTTC

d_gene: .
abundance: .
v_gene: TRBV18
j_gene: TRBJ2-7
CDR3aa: CASSPDTSSYEQYF
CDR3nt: TGTGCCAGCTCGCCGGACACGAGCTCCTACGAGCAGTACTTC

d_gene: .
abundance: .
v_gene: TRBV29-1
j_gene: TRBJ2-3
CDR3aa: CSVPPQGTDTQYF
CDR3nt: TGCAGCGTTCCCCCGCAGGGAACAGATACGCAGTATTTT

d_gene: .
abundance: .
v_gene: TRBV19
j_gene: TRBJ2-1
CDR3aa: CASSISPPGLPYNEQFF
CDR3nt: TGTGCCAGTAGTATATCTCCCCCAGGTCTTCCCTACAATGAGCAGTTCTTC

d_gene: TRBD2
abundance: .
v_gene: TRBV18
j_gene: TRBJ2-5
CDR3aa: CASSPRDLTSGETQYF
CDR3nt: TGTGCCAGCTCACCAAGGGATTTAACTAGCGGGGAGACCCAGTACTTC

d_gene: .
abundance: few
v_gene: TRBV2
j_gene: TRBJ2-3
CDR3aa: CASVGGFRADTQYF
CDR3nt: TGTGCCAGCGTTGGGGGGTTTAGGGCAGATACGCAGTATTTT

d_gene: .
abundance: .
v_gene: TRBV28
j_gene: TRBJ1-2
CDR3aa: CASSLLTRGYTF
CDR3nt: TGTGCCAGCAGTCTCCTAACTAGAGGCTACACCTTC

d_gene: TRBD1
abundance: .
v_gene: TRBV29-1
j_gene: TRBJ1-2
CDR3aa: CSARTGEGYGYTF
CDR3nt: TGCAGCGCACGGACAGGAGAAGGCTATGGCTACACCTTC

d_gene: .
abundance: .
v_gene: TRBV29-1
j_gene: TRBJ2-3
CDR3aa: CSVAAVTDTQYF
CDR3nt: TGCAGCGTTGCTGCAGTTACAGATACGCAGTATTTT

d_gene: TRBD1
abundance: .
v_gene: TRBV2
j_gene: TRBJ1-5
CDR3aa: CASSPGQGARQPQHF
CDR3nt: TGTGCCAGCAGCCCGGGACAGGGGGCTCGGCAGCCCCAGCATTTT

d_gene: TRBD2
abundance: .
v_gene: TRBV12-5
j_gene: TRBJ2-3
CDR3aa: CASGSGTSGRSTDTQYF
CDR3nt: TGTGCTAGTGGTTCGGGGACTAGCGGGAGGAGCACAGATACGCAGTATTTT

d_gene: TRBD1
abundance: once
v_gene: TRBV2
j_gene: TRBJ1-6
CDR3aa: CASGDRGMYNSPLHF
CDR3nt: TGTGCCAGCGGGGACAGGGGCATGTATAATTCACCCCTCCACTTT

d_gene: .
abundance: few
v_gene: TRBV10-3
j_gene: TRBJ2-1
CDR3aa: CAISESTSQDEQFF
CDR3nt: TGTGCCATCAGTGAGTCAACTAGTCAGGATGAGCAGTTCTTC

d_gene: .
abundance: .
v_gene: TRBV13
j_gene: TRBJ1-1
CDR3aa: CASSRGRPLTEAFF
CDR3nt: TGTGCCAGCAGCCGCGGGAGGCCTCTAACTGAAGCTTTCTTT

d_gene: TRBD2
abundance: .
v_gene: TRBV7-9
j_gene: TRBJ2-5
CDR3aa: CASSLQTSGGIQETQYF
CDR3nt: TGTGCCAGCAGCCTCCAGACTAGCGGGGGTATACAAGAGACCCAGTACTTC